Listed below are T cell receptor beta chains from one sample, sequenced in a study of cytomegalovirus exposure and HLA in healthy donors. The data were produced by immunoSEQ multiplex PCR, yet TCRdb's version contains in-frame clones alone and is incomplete. This sample has approximately 180,000 clones, with less than 90% found just once. Sequencing was performed on PBMCs. The receptors here all came from a girl less than two years old in good health and CMV-seronegative. Both conserved end residues are part of each CDR3. Fields, in order: V gene, D gene, clone size, J gene, CDR3 DNA, CDR3 protein. D genes are given only for firm matches. Not all rows give a size; the values are once, few, many and, for expanded clones, a class.

V: TRBV27; D: TRBD2; size: -; J: TRBJ2-1; DNA: TGTGCCAGCACCTTTGGCCTAGCGGGGATCGACGAGCAGTTCTTC; CDR3: CASTFGLAGIDEQFF
V: TRBV7-3; D: TRBD1; size: -; J: TRBJ2-5; DNA: TGTGCCAGCAGCTTAGTAGGGGGCGAGGGGACCCAGTACTTC; CDR3: CASSLVGGEGTQYF
V: TRBV4-1; D: -; size: few; J: TRBJ2-1; DNA: TGCGCCAGCAGCCACCCGGGGCTAGCGCTTTATGAGCAGTTCTTC; CDR3: CASSHPGLALYEQFF
V: TRBV28; D: -; size: -; J: TRBJ2-2; DNA: TGTGCCAGCAGCACAGGGAGAGTGGTAATTTCGCGGGAGCTGTTTTTT; CDR3: CASSTGRVVISRELFF
V: TRBV28; D: -; size: -; J: TRBJ2-7; DNA: TGTGCCAGCAGTTTAAGTAGATCAAGCTCCTACGAGCAGTACTTC; CDR3: CASSLSRSSSYEQYF
V: TRBV7-2; D: TRBD1; size: -; J: TRBJ1-5; DNA: TGTGCCAGCAGCTTAGGAGGGGGCCAGCCCCAGCATTTT; CDR3: CASSLGGGQPQHF
V: TRBV27; D: -; size: -; J: TRBJ2-2; DNA: TGTGCCAGCAGCCCAACAGCGGACACCGGGGAGCTGTTTTTT; CDR3: CASSPTADTGELFF
V: TRBV29-1; D: TRBD1; size: -; J: TRBJ2-2; DNA: TGCAGCGTGAACCGGGACAGGAACACCGGGGAGCTGTTTTTT; CDR3: CSVNRDRNTGELFF
V: TRBV7-3; D: -; size: -; J: TRBJ2-7; DNA: TGTGCCAGCAGCTTATGGCTAGGCTACGAGCAGTACTTC; CDR3: CASSLWLGYEQYF
V: TRBV4-1; D: -; size: -; J: TRBJ2-2; DNA: TGCGCCAGCAGCCAAGCCCGGGGAAGGGACACCGGGGAGCTGTTTTTT; CDR3: CASSQARGRDTGELFF
V: TRBV30; D: -; size: -; J: TRBJ1-5; DNA: TGTGCCTGGAAACGGACATCGGAAAATCAGCCCCAGCATTTT; CDR3: CAWKRTSENQPQHF
V: TRBV5-4; D: -; size: -; J: TRBJ2-7; DNA: TGTGCCAGCGGCCCCACCTACGAGCAGTACTTC; CDR3: CASGPTYEQYF
V: TRBV21-1; D: -; size: -; J: TRBJ1-5; DNA: TGTGCCAGCAGCCGCCTACAGGGGAAGATCCAGCCCCAGCATTTT; CDR3: CASSRLQGKIQPQHF
V: TRBV7-2; D: -; size: -; J: TRBJ2-7; DNA: TGTGCCAGCAGCTTATTTGGCCTTACCTACGAGCAGTACTTC; CDR3: CASSLFGLTYEQYF
V: TRBV6-5; D: TRBD2; size: once; J: TRBJ2-7; DNA: TGTGCCAGCAGTTATTTTAGCGGGGCCTCCTACGAGCAGTACTTC; CDR3: CASSYFSGASYEQYF
V: TRBV5-6; D: TRBD1; size: -; J: TRBJ1-2; DNA: TGTGCCAGCAGCTTGGGGACAGGGCCCTATGGCTACACCTTC; CDR3: CASSLGTGPYGYTF
V: TRBV7-9; D: TRBD1; size: -; J: TRBJ1-2; DNA: TGTGCCAGCAGCCGAGCCGGGACAGGGTGGGGTAACTATGGCTACACCTTC; CDR3: CASSRAGTGWGNYGYTF
V: TRBV13; D: TRBD1; size: -; J: TRBJ2-5; DNA: TGTGCCAGCAGCTTAGGTACGAGGGGGCTGGAGACCCAGTACTTC; CDR3: CASSLGTRGLETQYF
V: TRBV7-9; D: -; size: -; J: TRBJ1-2; DNA: TGTGCCAGCAGCTGGAGAGGATTGTATAACTATGGCTACACCTTC; CDR3: CASSWRGLYNYGYTF
V: TRBV19; D: -; size: -; J: TRBJ1-1; DNA: TGTGCCAGTACACTTACTAGGACAGCGAACACTGAAGCTTTCTTT; CDR3: CASTLTRTANTEAFF
V: TRBV15; D: -; size: -; J: TRBJ2-3; DNA: TGTGCCACCAGCTGGACAAAGTCGGAGACAGATACGCAGTATTTT; CDR3: CATSWTKSETDTQYF
V: TRBV19; D: TRBD2; size: -; J: TRBJ2-1; DNA: TGTGCCAGTAGTATTAATGGAGCGGGGAATGAGCAGTTCTTC; CDR3: CASSINGAGNEQFF